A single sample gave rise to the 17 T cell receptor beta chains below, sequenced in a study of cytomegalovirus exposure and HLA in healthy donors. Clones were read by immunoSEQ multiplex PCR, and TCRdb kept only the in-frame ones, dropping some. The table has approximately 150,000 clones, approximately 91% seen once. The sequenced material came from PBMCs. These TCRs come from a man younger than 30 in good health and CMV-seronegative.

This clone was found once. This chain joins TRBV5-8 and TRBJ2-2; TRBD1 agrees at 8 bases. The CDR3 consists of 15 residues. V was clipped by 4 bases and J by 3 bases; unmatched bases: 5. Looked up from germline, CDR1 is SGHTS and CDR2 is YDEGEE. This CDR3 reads CASSPGGLDTGELFF. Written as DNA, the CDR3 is TGTGCCAGCAGCCCAGGGGGCTTGGACACCGGGGAGCTGTTTTTT. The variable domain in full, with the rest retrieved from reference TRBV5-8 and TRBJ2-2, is EAGVTQSPTHLIKTRGQQATLRCSPISGHTSVYWYQQALGLGLQFLLWYDEGEERNRGNFPPRFSGRQFPNYSSELNVNALELEDSALYLCASSPGGLDTGELFFGEGSRLTVL.

The CDR3 bases are TGTGCCAGCAGCAAAGATGTGAGCGCTTGTTGGTCTCAGCCCCAGCATTTT. Protein: CASSKDVSACWSQPQHF. The V gene is TRBV21-1, the J gene TRBJ1-5. TRBV21-1 is recorded as a pseudogene. The CDR3 runs 17 residues.

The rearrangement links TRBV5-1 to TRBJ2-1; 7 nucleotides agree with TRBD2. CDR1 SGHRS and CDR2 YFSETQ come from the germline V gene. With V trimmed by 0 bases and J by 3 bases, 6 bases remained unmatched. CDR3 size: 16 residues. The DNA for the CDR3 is TGCGCCAGCAGCTTGGCCTTAGCGGGCATCTACAATGAGCAGTTCTTC. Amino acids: CASSLALAGIYNEQFF.

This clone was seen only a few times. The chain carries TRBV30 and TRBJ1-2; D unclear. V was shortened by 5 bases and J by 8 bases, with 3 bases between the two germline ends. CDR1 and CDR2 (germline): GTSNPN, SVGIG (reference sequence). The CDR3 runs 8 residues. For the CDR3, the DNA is TGTGCCTGGGGCGGCTACACCTTC. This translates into CAWGGYTF.

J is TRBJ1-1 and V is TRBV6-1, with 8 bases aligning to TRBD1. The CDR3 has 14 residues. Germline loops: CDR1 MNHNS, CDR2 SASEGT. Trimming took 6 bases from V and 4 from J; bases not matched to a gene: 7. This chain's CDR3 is CASSRTGRVTEAFF. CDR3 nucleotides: TGTGCCAGCAGCCGGACAGGGCGGGTCACTGAAGCTTTCTTT.

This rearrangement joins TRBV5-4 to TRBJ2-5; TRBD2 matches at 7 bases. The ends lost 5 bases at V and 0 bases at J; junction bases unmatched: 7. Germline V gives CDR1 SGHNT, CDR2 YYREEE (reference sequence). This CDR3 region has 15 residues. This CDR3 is CASRSAGKYQETQYF. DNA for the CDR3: TGTGCCAGCAGATCAGCGGGGAAGTACCAAGAGACCCAGTACTTC.

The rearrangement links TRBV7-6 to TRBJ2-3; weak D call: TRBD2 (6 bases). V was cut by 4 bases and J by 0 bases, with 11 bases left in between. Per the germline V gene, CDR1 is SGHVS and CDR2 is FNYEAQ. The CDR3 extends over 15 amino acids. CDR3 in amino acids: CASSYSGTSTDTQYF. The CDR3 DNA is TGTGCCAGCAGCTACTCCGGGACTAGCACAGATACGCAGTATTTT. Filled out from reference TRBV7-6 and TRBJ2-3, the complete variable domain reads GAGVSQSPRYKVTKRGQDVALRCDPISGHVSLYWYRQALGQGPEFLTYFNYEAQQDKSGLPNDRFSAERPEGSISTLTIQRTEQRDSAMYRCASSYSGTSTDTQYFGPGTRLTVL.

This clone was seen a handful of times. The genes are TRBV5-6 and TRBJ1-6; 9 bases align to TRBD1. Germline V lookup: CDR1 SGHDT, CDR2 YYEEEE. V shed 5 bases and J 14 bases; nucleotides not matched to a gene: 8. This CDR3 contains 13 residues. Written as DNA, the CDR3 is TGTGCCAGCAGAATGACAGGGGGAAGGGCCCTCCACTTT. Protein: CASRMTGGRALHF.

CDR3 amino acids: CASSQDSGLTGGLTDTQYF. In DNA, the CDR3 is TGCGCCAGCAGCCAAGATTCAGGGTTAACAGGGGGATTGACAGATACGCAGTATTTT. The V and J genes are TRBV4-1 and TRBJ2-3; 8 nucleotides line up with TRBD1. This CDR3 region has 19 residues. CDR1 is MGHRA, CDR2 YSYEKL, per germline. With 0 bases clipped from V and 3 bases from J, the junction kept 14 bases outside the gene matches.

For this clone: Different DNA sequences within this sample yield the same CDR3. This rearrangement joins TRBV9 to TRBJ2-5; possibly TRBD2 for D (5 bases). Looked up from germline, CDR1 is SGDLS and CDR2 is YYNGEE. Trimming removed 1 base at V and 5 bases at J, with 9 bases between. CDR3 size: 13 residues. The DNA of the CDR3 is TGTGCCAGCAGCGTAAATGGAGGCGAGACCCAGTACTTC. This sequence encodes CASSVNGGETQYF. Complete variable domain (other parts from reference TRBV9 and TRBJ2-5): DSGVTQTPKHLITATGQRVTLRCSPRSGDLSVYWYQQSLDQGLQFLIQYYNGEERAKGNILERFSAQQFPDLHSELNLSSLELGDSALYFCASSVNGGETQYFGPGTRLLVL.

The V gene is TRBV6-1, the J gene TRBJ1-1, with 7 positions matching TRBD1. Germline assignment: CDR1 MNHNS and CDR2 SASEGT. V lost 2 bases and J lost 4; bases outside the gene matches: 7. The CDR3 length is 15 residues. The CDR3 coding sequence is TGTGCCAGCAGTGAAAGAGGGGGCGAGAGCACTGAAGCTTTCTTT. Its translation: CASSERGGESTEAFF.

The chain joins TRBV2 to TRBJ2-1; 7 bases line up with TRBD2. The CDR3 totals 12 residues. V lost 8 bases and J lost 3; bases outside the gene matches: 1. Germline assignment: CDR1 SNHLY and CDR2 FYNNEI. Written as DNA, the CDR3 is TGTGCCAGCGGGAGGGACTACAATGAGCAGTTCTTC. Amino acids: CASGRDYNEQFF.

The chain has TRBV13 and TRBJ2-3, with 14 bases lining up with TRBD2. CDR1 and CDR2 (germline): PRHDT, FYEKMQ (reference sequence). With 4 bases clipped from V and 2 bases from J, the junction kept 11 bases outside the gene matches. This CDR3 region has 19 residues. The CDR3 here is CASSSGLAGAAWDTDTQYF. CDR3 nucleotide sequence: TGTGCCAGCAGCTCGGGACTAGCGGGGGCGGCGTGGGACACAGATACGCAGTATTTT. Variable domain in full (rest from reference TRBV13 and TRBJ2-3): AAGVIQSPRHLIKEKRETATLKCYPIPRHDTVYWYQQGPGQDPQFLISFYEKMQSDKGSIPDRFSAQQFSDYHSELNMSSLELGDSALYFCASSSGLAGAAWDTDTQYFGPGTRLTVL.

The CDR3 bases are TGTGCCAGCAGCCGACAGGGACGGAATGAAAAACTGTTTTTT. It codes for CASSRQGRNEKLFF. The V and J genes are TRBV7-9 and TRBJ1-4, with TRBD1 identical over 7 bases. The CDR3 consists of 14 residues. The germline gives CDR1 SEHNR, CDR2 FQNEAQ (reference sequence). J gave up 5 bases and V 5 bases, and 5 bases lay outside the gene matches.

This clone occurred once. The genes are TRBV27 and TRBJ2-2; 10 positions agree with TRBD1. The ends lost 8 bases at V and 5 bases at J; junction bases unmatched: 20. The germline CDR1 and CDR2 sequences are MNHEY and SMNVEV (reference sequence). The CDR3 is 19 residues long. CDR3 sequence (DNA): TGTGCCAGCTCCCGCAGGCCCACTTGGGGGACAGGGGCGACCGGGGAGCTGTTTTTT. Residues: CASSRRPTWGTGATGELFF.

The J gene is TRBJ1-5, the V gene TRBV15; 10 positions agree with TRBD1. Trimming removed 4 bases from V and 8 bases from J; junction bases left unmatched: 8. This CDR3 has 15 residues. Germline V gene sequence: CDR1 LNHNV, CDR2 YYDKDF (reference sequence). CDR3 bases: TGTGCCACCAGCACCCGACAGGGGGCTGGGGAGCCCCAGCATTTT. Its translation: CATSTRQGAGEPQHF.

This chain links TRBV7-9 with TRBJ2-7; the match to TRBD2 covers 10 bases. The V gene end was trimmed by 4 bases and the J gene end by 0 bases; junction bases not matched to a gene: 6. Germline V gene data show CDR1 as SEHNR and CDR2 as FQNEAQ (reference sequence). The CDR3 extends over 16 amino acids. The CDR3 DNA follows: TGTGCCAGCAGCTCGTCTAGCGGGGGCCACTCCTACGAGCAGTACTTC. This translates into CASSSSSGGHSYEQYF.